This passage covers 22 T cell receptor beta chains from one sample sequenced in a study of blood T cell repertoires in COVID-19. The table came from immunoSEQ multiplex PCR; TCRdb's copy has only in-frame clones and leaves some out. The table has fewer than 250,000 clones, 87% seen once. Sequencing used PBMCs or T cells enriched from blood (not recorded which). These receptors were collected from a woman younger than 45 with acute COVID-19.

The chain has TRBV5-1 and TRBJ1-5; unclear D gene. Trimming removed 0 bases from V and 1 base from J, with 2 bases in between. This CDR3 comprises 13 residues. Looked up from germline, CDR1 is SGHRS and CDR2 is YFSETQ. CDR3 nucleotide sequence: TGCGCCAGCAGCTTGGCGAGCAATCAGCCCCAGCATTTT. As protein: CASSLASNQPQHF.

The genes are TRBV4-1 and TRBJ2-7; TRBD2 might be the D (5 bases). The germline V gene encodes CDR1 MGHRA and CDR2 YSYEKL. The CDR3 runs 15 residues. V lost 0 bases, J lost 0 bases, and 9 bases lay in between. In DNA, the CDR3 is TGCGCCAGCAGCCAAGAGAGAGGGCCCTCCTACGAGCAGTACTTC. Protein product: CASSQERGPSYEQYF.

The chain couples TRBV6-5 to TRBJ1-1; a weak D match, TRBD1 (6 bases). Germline V gene data show CDR1 as MNHEY and CDR2 as SVGAGI. V was clipped by 3 bases and J by 1 base, with 9 bases between them. The CDR3 sequence is 14 residues long. The CDR3 bases are TGTGCCAGCAGTTATACAGGGCCGAACACTGAAGCTTTCTTT. Its protein product is CASSYTGPNTEAFF.

The chain is built from TRBV10-1 and TRBJ1-2, with TRBD1 identical over 9 bases. The CDR3 runs 13 residues. CDR1 and CDR2 (germline): WNHNN, SYGVQD (reference sequence). After removal of 5 bases from V and 6 bases from J, the junction contained 4 bases not matched to a gene. The CDR3 DNA reads TGCGCCAGCAGTCCCGGGACAGGGAATGGCTACACCTTC. This translates into CASSPGTGNGYTF.

V gene TRBV25-1 combines with J gene TRBJ1-6, with D maybe TRBD1 (5 bases). The CDR3 consists of 17 residues. The germline CDR1 and CDR2 sequences are MGHDK and SYGVNS. Deletions cut 1 base from V and 7 bases from J, with 17 bases between. The CDR3, as DNA: TGTGCCAGCAGTGAATGGGGTAGCGGGGACCAAAATTCACCCCTCCACTTT. Protein: CASSEWGSGDQNSPLHF.

The chain links TRBV7-6 to TRBJ2-7; possibly TRBD1 for D (6 bases). CDR1 SGHVS and CDR2 FNYEAQ come from the germline V gene. V was pared by 4 bases and J by 4 bases, with 23 bases between. The CDR3 runs to 17 residues. The CDR3 loop is CASSYSTDRFGAYEQYF. The CDR3 DNA is TGTGCCAGCAGCTATTCAACAGACAGGTTCGGGGCTTACGAGCAGTACTTC.

As DNA, the CDR3 is TGTGCCAGCAGTTTATACGACTATATGAGAAATGAGCAGTTCTTC. Protein: CASSLYDYMRNEQFF. The genes are TRBV27 and TRBJ2-1, with D maybe TRBD2 (5 bases). The CDR3 contains 15 residues. V gave up 1 base and J gave up 7 bases, with 14 bases separating them. Germline V lookup: CDR1 MNHEY, CDR2 SMNVEV (reference sequence).

This rearrangement joins TRBV5-1 to TRBJ1-1, with a possible D match to TRBD1 (5 bases). The CDR3 is 13 amino acids. V lost 2 bases, J lost 3 bases, and 8 bases lay in between. In germline, CDR1 is SGHRS, CDR2 YFSETQ. The CDR3 bases are TGCGCCAGCAGCTTCAGGGAAGACACTGAAGCTTTCTTT. It yields the protein CASSFREDTEAFF.

V usage is TRBV5-4 and J usage is TRBJ1-2; 7 nucleotides match TRBD1. Germline-derived CDR1 and CDR2 are SGHNT and YYREEE (reference sequence). The V and J ends lost 3 bases and 4 bases, in that order; junction bases with no gene match: 3. The CDR3 covers 13 residues. CDR3 in DNA: TGTGCCAGCAGCTCAACAGGGGTCTATGGCTACACCTTC. This codes for CASSSTGVYGYTF.

The chain employs TRBV12-3 or TRBV12-4 and TRBJ2-1; 7 bases line up with TRBD2. This CDR3 spans 13 amino acids. The V segment lost 5 bases and the J segment 15 bases; nucleotides outside the gene matches: 13. The DNA of the CDR3 is TGTGCCAGCAGTCCAACCCCGACTAGCTGGCGGTTCTTC. Translating gives CASSPTPTSWRFF.

This sequence joins TRBV10-3 and TRBJ2-7; 8 bases fit TRBD1. Germline CDR1 is ENHRY and CDR2 is SYGVKD. The V gene end was trimmed by 6 bases and the J gene end by 5 bases; junction bases not matched to a gene: 9. This CDR3 contains 14 residues. CDR3 sequence reads: CAIRIQGASDEQYF. The CDR3 nucleotides are TGTGCCATCAGGATTCAGGGGGCGAGTGACGAGCAGTACTTC.

The chain combines TRBV19 with TRBJ1-4; the D is unclear. The CDR3 runs 13 residues. V lost 5 bases to trimming and J lost 6 bases, with 10 bases between them. CDR1 is LNHDA and CDR2 is SQIVND in the germline V gene (reference sequence). CDR3 residues: CASSLGFYEKLFF. CDR3 in DNA: TGTGCCAGTAGTCTGGGCTTCTATGAAAAACTGTTTTTT.

V usage is TRBV4-1 and J usage is TRBJ1-6; 8 bases agree with TRBD1. V shed 6 bases and J 11 bases; nucleotides not matched to a gene: 12. The CDR3 contains 15 residues. Germline CDR1 and CDR2: MGHRA and YSYEKL. The CDR3 DNA reads as TGCGCCAGCAGTTACCAGGGGGCTTCTCGCCCACCCCTCCACTTT. As protein: CASSYQGASRPPLHF.

The chain employs TRBV5-4 and TRBJ1-1; D not certain. Germline CDR1 reads SGHNT; CDR2 reads YYREEE (reference sequence). CDR3 size: 13 residues. V lost 0 bases, J lost 1 base, and 4 bases lay in between. The CDR3 loop reads CASSLDKNTEAFF. In DNA, the CDR3 is TGTGCCAGCAGCTTGGACAAGAACACTGAAGCTTTCTTT.

The chain carries TRBV7-2 and TRBJ2-2; possibly TRBD1 for D (6 bases). This CDR3 region has 15 residues. Trimming pared 1 base from V and 4 bases from J, leaving 10 bases between. Germline V CDR1 and CDR2: SGHTA, FQGNSA. In DNA form, the CDR3 reads TGTGCCAGCAGCTTAGGGGGGCCTGTCACCGGGGAGCTGTTTTTT. This sequence encodes CASSLGGPVTGELFF.

The chain employs TRBV4-1 and TRBJ2-1; 8 bases line up with TRBD2. Germline CDR1 MGHRA, CDR2 YSYEKL. This CDR3 has 17 residues. The V and J ends lost 4 bases and 0 bases, in that order; junction bases with no gene match: 8. The CDR3 DNA follows: TGCGCCAGCAGCCTGTCCGGCGGGGGGAGCTCCTACAATGAGCAGTTCTTC. Protein product: CASSLSGGGSSYNEQFF.

The chain couples TRBV30 to TRBJ1-2, with a possible D match to TRBD1 (5 bases). V shed 8 bases and J shed 8 bases, with 12 bases lying between them. The CDR3 covers 10 residues. Germline-derived CDR1 and CDR2 are GTSNPN and SVGIG (reference sequence). This chain's CDR3 is CAGHLGGYTF. In nucleotides, the CDR3 is TGTGCCGGACATCTAGGAGGCTACACCTTC.

The J gene is TRBJ1-1, the V gene TRBV18, with 10 nucleotides matching TRBD1. The germline V gene encodes CDR1 KGHSH and CDR2 LQKENI. J gave up 6 bases and V 3 bases, and 4 bases lay outside the gene matches. The CDR3 length is 14 residues. The CDR3 coding sequence is TGTGCCAGCTCACCTATGACAGGGGGCTCTGAAGCTTTCTTT. This translates into CASSPMTGGSEAFF. Using reference TRBV18 and TRBJ1-1 for the parts outside the CDR3, the full variable domain is NAGVMQNPRHLVRRRGQEARLRCSPMKGHSHVYWYRQLPEEGLKFMVYLQKENIIDESGMPKERFSAEFPKEGPSILRIQQVVRGDSAAYFCASSPMTGGSEAFFGQGTRLTVV.

The rearrangement links TRBV29-1 to TRBJ1-2, with D possibly TRBD1 on 5 matching bases. The length of the CDR3 is 12 residues. V shed 5 bases and J shed 3 bases, with 10 bases lying between them. The germline CDR1 and CDR2 sequences are SQVTM and ANQGSEA. In nucleotides, the CDR3 is TGCAGCGTTCTGGGGGAGGACTATGGCTACACCTTC. Translating it yields CSVLGEDYGYTF.

V is TRBV4-3 and J is TRBJ2-1, with a possible D match to TRBD2 (6 bases). Trimming removed 4 bases at V and 7 bases at J, with 11 bases between. The CDR3 has 13 amino acids. Germline lookup yields CDR1 LGHNA and CDR2 YSLEER. This CDR3 reads CASSRLEGNEQFF. In nucleotides, the CDR3 is TGCGCCAGCAGCCGCTTGGAGGGGAATGAGCAGTTCTTC.

The chain has TRBV2 and TRBJ2-7; D may be TRBD1 (5 bases). The CDR3 runs 12 residues. From germline, CDR1 is SNHLY and CDR2 FYNNEI. Trimming removed 3 bases at V and 5 bases at J, with 8 bases between. This CDR3 is CASSDQGNEQYF. CDR3 coding DNA: TGTGCCAGCAGTGACCAGGGAAACGAGCAGTACTTC.

The chain has TRBV13 and TRBJ2-7; a weak D match, TRBD1 (6 bases). The germline gives CDR1 PRHDT, CDR2 FYEKMQ (reference sequence). Trimming removed 4 bases from V and 5 bases from J, with 9 bases in between. The CDR3 covers 12 residues. CDR3 sequence: CASSSYRDEQYF. The CDR3 DNA is TGTGCCAGCAGCTCTTACAGGGACGAGCAGTACTTC.